The clone carrying this TCR beta chain was seen more than once but under ten times. Antigen unknown. This record comes from a study of T cells in Graves' hyperthyroidism and ophthalmopathy. About the research overall: Peripheral blood draws took place at initial diagnosis, ahead of any treatment. Study-level findings and limits: A 13 V-J model separated ophthalmopathy from stable hyperthyroidism.

Aged 18 to 65, the patients had hyperthyroidism that was newly diagnosed and had lasted under 2 months. Researchers took RNA transcripts and amplified the TCR beta CDR3 regions from them. The HTBI primer set served for first-round RT-PCR of the TCR CDR3. MiXCR, run by TCRdb on the multiplex PCR reads, gives a single entry per CDR3 protein. The sample comprises about 690,000 distinct CDR3 sequences, around 16% of which are singletons, and about a sixth rests with the top ten. The germline gives CDR1 SGHTA, CDR2 FQGNSA. This CDR3 contains 16 residues. V shed 5 bases and J shed 1 base, with 17 bases lying between them.

V and J are TRBV7-2 and TRBJ1-1; D is undetermined. The source is a man in his fifties with Graves' hyperthyroidism. The sequenced material came from blood. This CDR3 is CASSPTIDGSNTEAFF. CDR3 sequence (DNA): TGTGCCAGCAGCCCAACTATAGACGGTTCGAACACTGAAGCTTTCTTT. Using reference TRBV7-2 and TRBJ1-1 for the parts outside the CDR3, the full variable domain is GAGVSQSPSNKVTEKGKDVELRCDPISGHTALYWYRQSLGQGLEFLIYFQGNSAPDKSGLPSDRFSAERTGGSVSTLTIQRTQQEDSAVYLCASSPTIDGSNTEAFFGQGTRLTVV.